This T cell receptor (beta chain) was sequenced for a study of T cells after yellow fever vaccination. TCRdb used MiXCR to reprocess the 5' RACE reads, holding one entry per CDR3 protein. The sample shows 320,000 or so distinct CDR3 sequences, roughly 7.5% of them seen only once. This clonotype has only one observation. One end of the junction does not line up with germline, which may come from a read error. This receptor was obtained from a man aged 18 to 30 who received the YFV17D yellow fever vaccine. Sequences were derived from PBMCs, sampled around 45 days after the first yellow fever vaccination.

The CDR3 sequence is CSARDQAASCEQYF. The DNA of the CDR3 is TGCAGTGCTAGAGATCAGGCAGCCTCCTGCGAGCAGTACTTC. This sequence joins TRBV20-1 and TRBJ2-7; D not certain. This CDR3 is built from 14 residues. Germline-derived CDR1 and CDR2 are DFQATT and SNEGSKA (reference sequence).